This TCR beta chain was profiled in a study of radiotherapy plus CTLA-4 blockade in lung cancer. TCRdb keeps only in-frame clones here, not all; method: immunoSEQ multiplex PCR. The sample contains some 32,000 clones, approximately 70% of which appear only once. There are 13 residues in the CDR3. Germline-derived CDR1 and CDR2 are SEHNR and FQNEAQ (reference sequence). Comments on this clone: Its antigen remains unknown.

Chemo-refractory metastatic non-small-cell lung cancer patients were treated with focal radiation plus CTLA-4 blockade with ipilimumab. Study-wide results and caveats: Some TCR clones had been derived from tumors. These clones expanded in peripheral blood after radiotherapy plus ipilimumab.

The rearrangement uses TRBV7-9 and TRBJ1-2; perhaps TRBD1 as D (6 bases). The clonotype was recovered from a human donor with non-small cell lung cancer who had stable disease on radiotherapy plus ipilimumab. Sequencing was performed on peripheral blood, taken from a patient treated with radiotherapy plus ipilimumab. The CDR3, as DNA: TGTGCGGGCGGGGGGGACACTGACTATGGCTACACCTTC. Translating gives CAGGGDTDYGYTF.